A selection of T cell receptor beta chains follows, all from one sample in a study of cytomegalovirus exposure and HLA in healthy donors. Generated by immunoSEQ multiplex PCR, the TCRdb table keeps only in-frame clones and is missing some. This sample has 50,000 to 75,000 clones, with approximately 80% found just once. Material for sequencing was PBMCs. The receptors originated from a woman between 40 and 50 years old in good health and CMV-seronegative. Both conserved end residues are part of each CDR3. Fields, in order: D gene, V gene, J gene, clone size, CDR3 protein, CDR3 DNA. The D gene is left open where the match is weak. Clone size is given for some rows only: seen once, a few or many times, or a class if the clone is expanded.

>-|TRBV28|TRBJ1-2|-
CASSRSGYGYTF
TGTGCCAGCAGCCGGTCTGGTTATGGCTACACCTTC
>TRBD2|TRBV9|TRBJ2-5|-
CASSFTPASGKETQYF
TGTGCCAGCAGCTTTACCCCCGCTAGCGGGAAAGAGACCCAGTACTTC
>-|TRBV29-1|TRBJ1-4|-
CSAKDRRDATNEKLFF
TGCAGCGCCAAGGACAGAAGAGATGCAACTAATGAAAAACTGTTTTTT
>TRBD2|TRBV4-1|TRBJ2-2|few
CASSPLAGSGELFF
TGCGCCAGCAGCCCCTTAGCGGGGTCCGGGGAGCTGTTTTTT
>-|TRBV27|TRBJ2-1|-
CASSRDPRREYEQFF
TGTGCCAGCAGCCGGGACCCTCGGAGGGAGTATGAGCAGTTCTTC
>-|TRBV7-9|TRBJ2-7|once
CASSRLGAYEQYF
TGTGCCAGCAGCCGTCTGGGAGCCTACGAGCAGTACTTC
>TRBD2|TRBV7-9|TRBJ2-1|-
CASSSLGTSGIGFNEQFF
TGTGCCAGCAGCTCATTGGGGACTAGCGGGATTGGGTTCAATGAGCAGTTCTTC
>TRBD1|TRBV6-6|TRBJ2-2|-
CASKGQGITGELFF
TGTGCCAGCAAGGGACAGGGAATAACCGGGGAGCTGTTTTTT
>TRBD1|TRBV27|TRBJ2-5|-
CASSLWGQTEETQYF
TGTGCCAGCAGTTTATGGGGACAGACTGAAGAGACCCAGTACTTC
>-|TRBV28|TRBJ2-7|-
CASRRRGRSYEQYF
TGTGCCAGCAGGCGGAGGGGTCGCTCCTACGAGCAGTACTTC
>TRBD2|TRBV7-3|TRBJ2-1|-
CASSEGTGTKREQFF
TGTGCCAGCAGCGAAGGAACCGGGACTAAAAGGGAGCAGTTCTTC